Shown below are 11 T cell receptor beta chains from a single sample sequenced in a study of PD-1 blockade in mismatch repair-deficient tumors. Method: immunoSEQ multiplex PCR; TCRdb's copy keeps in-frame clones and lacks some. The table includes more than 95,000 clones, 70% to 90% detected once. Specimen: peripheral blood, collected 44 weeks after starting pembrolizumab. These receptors came from an adult with mismatch repair-deficient cancer.

The table lists this clone with a count of one. This chain links TRBV28 with TRBJ2-4; 7 nucleotides align to TRBD2. The trim removed 6 bases at V and 8 bases at J, leaving 16 bases unmatched. CDR3 size: 16 residues. Germline CDR1 MDHEN, CDR2 SYDVKM. The DNA for the CDR3 is TGTGCCAGCAGCACCGGGGTGGGGAAGGGGAGGGACATTCAGTACTTC. Translated, it gives CASSTGVGKGRDIQYF.

The chain carries TRBV13 and TRBJ2-3; D remains ambiguous. The CDR3 is 16 residues long. Trimming removed 5 bases from V and 2 bases from J, with 17 bases in between. Germline V gives CDR1 PRHDT, CDR2 FYEKMQ (reference sequence). The DNA of the CDR3 is TGTGCCAGCAGCGACCTCCCGCCTCCCTTCACAGATACGCAGTATTTT. This gives the protein CASSDLPPPFTDTQYF. The whole variable domain, remainder taken from reference TRBV13 and TRBJ2-3, is AAGVIQSPRHLIKEKRETATLKCYPIPRHDTVYWYQQGPGQDPQFLISFYEKMQSDKGSIPDRFSAQQFSDYHSELNMSSLELGDSALYFCASSDLPPPFTDTQYFGPGTRLTVL.

V is TRBV5-1 and J is TRBJ2-7; D possibly corresponds to TRBD2 (7 bases). There are 18 residues in the CDR3. CDR1 and CDR2 (germline): SGHRS, YFSETQ. Trimming shortened V by 0 bases and J by 0 bases, and 19 bases separated the two germline ends. The CDR3 sequence is CASSLVPSGTKSSYEQYF. CDR3 in DNA: TGCGCCAGCAGCTTGGTCCCAAGCGGGACAAAAAGCTCCTACGAGCAGTACTTC.

This clone has just one count. CDR3 nucleotide sequence: TGTGCCTGGAGTATAGCCCAGGGCTCTGAAGCTTTCTTT. This codes for CAWSIAQGSEAFF. The genes are TRBV30 and TRBJ1-1, with a tentative D call TRBD1 (5 bases). The CDR3 has 13 amino acids. Germline CDR1 reads GTSNPN; CDR2 reads SVGIG (reference sequence). Trimming removed 2 bases from V and 6 bases from J, with 13 bases in between.

The chain uses TRBV6-1 and TRBJ2-1; tentative D call: TRBD1 (5 bases). Trimming stripped 0 bases from V and 4 bases from J, with 16 bases between. The CDR3 spans 17 residues. Germline V gene data show CDR1 as MNHNS and CDR2 as SASEGT. The CDR3 loop reads CASSEARGHLGYNEQFF. CDR3 DNA sequence: TGTGCCAGCAGTGAAGCGCGAGGACACCTGGGGTACAATGAGCAGTTCTTC.

The chain joins TRBV28 to TRBJ2-3; perhaps TRBD2 as D (6 bases). Germline CDR1 is MDHEN and CDR2 is SYDVKM. Trimming removed 4 bases from V and 2 bases from J, with 7 bases in between. The CDR3 totals 13 residues. Here the CDR3 reads CASSSGDTDTQYF. DNA for the CDR3: TGTGCCAGCAGTTCGGGGGACACAGATACGCAGTATTTT.

This clone was observed once. The rearrangement joins TRBV27 to TRBJ2-1; 11 positions match TRBD2. CDR1 is MNHEY, CDR2 SMNVEV, per germline (reference sequence). This CDR3 region has 15 residues. With 7 bases clipped from V and 7 bases from J, the junction kept 9 bases outside the gene matches. Here the CDR3 reads CASTGLGLAENEQFF. CDR3 nucleotides: TGTGCCAGCACCGGCCTGGGACTAGCGGAGAATGAGCAGTTCTTC.

This chain's CDR3 is CASSPRQGLETQYF. CDR3 DNA: TGTGCCAGCAGCCCTAGACAGGGGCTAGAGACCCAGTACTTC. This chain uses TRBV7-9 with TRBJ2-5; 8 bases map to TRBD1. Germline V gene lookup returns CDR1 SEHNR and CDR2 FQNEAQ (reference sequence). The CDR3 sequence is 14 residues long. The V gene end was trimmed by 5 bases and the J gene end by 4 bases; junction bases not matched to a gene: 6.

The chain couples TRBV6-1 to TRBJ2-7; D might be TRBD1 (6 bases). Trimming cost V 5 bases and J 2 bases, with 13 bases left between them. The germline V gene has CDR1 MNHNS and CDR2 SASEGT. The CDR3 covers 14 residues. The CDR3 loop is CASSSDSTTYEQYF. For the CDR3, the DNA is TGTGCCAGCAGTTCGGACAGCACAACCTACGAGCAGTACTTC.

The chain combines TRBV6-4 with TRBJ1-5; 11 bases are a match to TRBD1. The CDR3 consists of 14 residues. Trimming removed 6 bases from V and 7 bases from J; junction bases left unmatched: 5. Germline lookup yields CDR1 MRHNA and CDR2 SNTAGT. CDR3 residues: CASRRTGGRQPQHF. In DNA form, the CDR3 reads TGTGCCAGCAGGAGGACAGGGGGCAGGCAGCCCCAGCATTTT.

V and J are TRBV2 and TRBJ2-7, with a weak D call TRBD1 (6 bases). Looked up from germline, CDR1 is SNHLY and CDR2 is FYNNEI. This CDR3 spans 13 amino acids. Trimming left V 6 bases short and J 4 bases short, with 13 bases between. The CDR3 coding sequence is TGTGCCAGCAGGTGGGGACAAATATACGAGCAGTACTTC. This sequence encodes CASRWGQIYEQYF. Filled out from reference TRBV2 and TRBJ2-7, the complete variable domain reads EPEVTQTPSHQVTQMGQEVILRCVPISNHLYFYWYRQILGQKVEFLVSFYNNEISEKSEIFDDQFSVERPDGSNFTLKIRSTKLEDSAMYFCASRWGQIYEQYFGPGTRLTVT.